The 14 T cell receptor beta chains in this list originate from one sample, sequenced in a study of CD8+CD57+ T cells in acquired aplastic anemia. Genomic DNA served as template for TCR beta VDJ and CDR3 profiling. TCRdb analysed the reads with MiXCR anew, one entry per CDR3 protein. The profile shows around 140,000 distinct CDR3 sequences, roughly two fifths of them singletons. Source material: sorted CD4+, CD8+, or CD8+CD57+ T cells (not recorded which) from PBMCs. Receptor source: a human donor in good health, serving as a control.

The chain links TRBV2 to TRBJ1-5; D might be TRBD1 (5 bases). With 9 bases removed from V and 4 bases from J, the gap between germline ends came to 19 bases. Germline V gives CDR1 SNHLY, CDR2 FYNNEI. This CDR3 comprises 15 residues. The CDR3 sequence is CASPGRQRRNQPQHF. The DNA of the CDR3 is TGTGCCAGTCCCGGGCGACAGAGGCGAAATCAGCCCCAGCATTTT.

The chain joins TRBV29-1 to TRBJ2-7, with D possibly being TRBD1 or TRBD2 (6 bases each). The CDR3 spans 12 residues. With 4 bases removed from V and 7 bases from J, the gap between germline ends came to 14 bases. Germline V CDR1 and CDR2: SQVTM, ANQGSEA. CDR3 bases: TGCAGCGTTGCCCAGCGAGGGGGGGAGCAGTACGTC. This encodes CSVAQRGGEQYV.

The rearrangement joins TRBV9 to TRBJ1-5, with a possible D match to TRBD1 (6 bases). CDR1 is SGDLS, CDR2 YYNGEE, per germline. V was clipped by 0 bases and J by 2 bases, with 9 bases between them. This CDR3 is 15 amino acids long. Written as DNA, the CDR3 is TGTGCCAGCAGCGTAGCAGGGGAGGGCAATCAGCCCCAGCATTTT. This sequence encodes CASSVAGEGNQPQHF.

Of note for this clonotype: No conserved phenylalanine or tryptophan ends this CDR3, so it is likely a read error. Because the CDR3's place on the DNA is in doubt, the DNA is left out and the CDR3 is given as listed by TCRdb. The chain carries TRBV29-1 and TRBJ1-4; no check of the table's D call, TRBD1, against the DNA was made. The CDR3 region is 13 residues in length, termini included. CDR1 is SQVTM, CDR2 ANQGSEA, per germline. The CDR3: CSVAPGGGEKLLL.

This clonotype was picked up many times. The chain carries TRBV7-2 and TRBJ2-2; unclear D gene. V lost 1 base to trimming and J lost 4 bases, with 7 bases between them. CDR1 and CDR2 (germline): SGHTA, FQGNSA. The CDR3 loop spans 14 amino acids. CDR3 in DNA: TGTGCCAGCAGCTTAGGATCCACCACCGGGGAGCTGTTTTTT. Translation gives CASSLGSTTGELFF.

The sample holds many counts of this clonotype. The V gene is TRBV6-5, the J gene TRBJ2-7; D is undetermined. V shed 5 bases and J shed 0 bases, with 8 bases lying between them. CDR3 length: 13 residues. Germline CDR1 is MNHEY and CDR2 is SVGAGI. The CDR3 nucleotides are TGTGCCAGCAGTAACGGTTACTCCTACGAGCAGTACTTC. It specifies CASSNGYSYEQYF.

In this sample, this clonotype turned up many times. The chain is built from TRBV5-4 and TRBJ2-6, with D perhaps matching TRBD1 (6 bases). Germline CDR1 and CDR2: SGHNT and YYREEE (reference sequence). V was cut by 2 bases and J by 4 bases, with 19 bases left in between. The CDR3 runs 18 residues. The CDR3 is CASSLEQGGHVGANVLTF. DNA of the CDR3: TGTGCCAGCAGCTTAGAACAGGGTGGGCACGTGGGGGCCAACGTCCTGACTTTC.

The rearrangement links TRBV19 to TRBJ1-6; 8 bases fit TRBD1. V shed 8 bases, J shed 0 bases, and the junction held 3 bases outside the gene matches. The CDR3 consists of 15 residues. Germline V gives CDR1 LNHDA, CDR2 SQIVND (reference sequence). The CDR3 DNA reads TGTGCCAGTTGGGACAGGAGCTCCTATAATTCACCCCTCCACTTT. This codes for CASWDRSSYNSPLHF.

There are many counts of this clonotype. The V gene is TRBV7-2, the J gene TRBJ1-5; no clear D. The CDR3 is 14 residues long. The germline CDR1 and CDR2 sequences are SGHTA and FQGNSA. V was pared by 1 base and J by 5 bases, with 9 bases between. The CDR3 sequence: CASSLVPGHQPQHF. DNA for the CDR3: TGTGCCAGCAGCTTAGTTCCCGGACATCAGCCCCAGCATTTT.

The chain carries TRBV19 and TRBJ2-3, with 8 nucleotides matching TRBD1. CDR1 is LNHDA, CDR2 SQIVND, per germline (reference sequence). The CDR3 has 13 amino acids. J lost 6 bases, V lost 6 bases, and 5 bases had no gene match. This CDR3 reads CASRETGEDTQYF. The CDR3 nucleotides read TGTGCCAGTAGGGAGACAGGGGAGGATACGCAGTATTTT.

This clonotype was observed at least ten times. This rearrangement joins TRBV9 to TRBJ2-1; perhaps TRBD2 as D (6 bases). The CDR3 runs 15 residues. V shed 0 bases and J shed 0 bases, with 7 bases lying between them. Germline assignment: CDR1 SGDLS and CDR2 YYNGEE. This CDR3 reads CASSVAAGSYNEQFF. The DNA for the CDR3 is TGTGCCAGCAGCGTAGCAGCGGGCTCCTACAATGAGCAGTTCTTC.

Concerning this clonotype itself: A clone one base away is much larger, so this may be a read error. This sequence joins TRBV19 and TRBJ1-1, with D uncertain. V dropped 4 bases and J dropped 5 bases, with 14 bases sitting between them. The CDR3 loop spans 14 amino acids. Germline V gene lookup returns CDR1 LNHDA and CDR2 SQIVND (reference sequence). CDR3 bases: TGTGCCAGTAGTACTAACGCCCGTGGGACTGAAGCTTTCTTT. Translating it yields CASSTNARGTEAFF.

This clonotype has ten or more counts. V gene TRBV7-2 combines with J gene TRBJ2-2; TRBD2 matches at 9 bases. This CDR3 has 16 residues. V dropped 2 bases and J dropped 6; count of bases not matched to a gene: 7. Germline CDR1 SGHTA, CDR2 FQGNSA. CDR3 nucleotides: TGTGCCAGCAGCTTAATCGGCGGGAGGGCCGCCGGGGAGCTGTTTTTT. Translated, it gives CASSLIGGRAAGELFF. Complete variable domain (other parts from reference TRBV7-2 and TRBJ2-2): GAGVSQSPSNKVTEKGKDVELRCDPISGHTALYWYRQSLGQGLEFLIYFQGNSAPDKSGLPSDRFSAERTGGSVSTLTIQRTQQEDSAVYLCASSLIGGRAAGELFFGEGSRLTVL.

This clonotype occurred a few times. The J gene is TRBJ1-5, the V gene TRBV29-1; D call uncertain. This CDR3 has 12 residues. V was trimmed by 5 bases and J by 6 bases, leaving 11 bases between them. The germline CDR1 and CDR2 sequences are SQVTM and ANQGSEA. CDR3 nucleotide sequence: TGCAGCGTTTCGAACCGGAGTCAGCCCCAGCATTTT. It encodes CSVSNRSQPQHF.